This TCR beta chain was sequenced during a study of regulatory T cells in long-lasting Graves disease. This clonotype was seen at least ten times. Antigen: not known. The study, taken as a whole, reports: Reduced TCR diversity was observed in persistent Graves' patients versus newly diagnosed patients.

Investigators prepared the TCR beta libraries by applying iRepertoire HTBI primers and Arm-PCR of CDR3 regions. Via MiXCR, TCRdb re-called the multiplex PCR reads, giving one row per CDR3 protein. The sample has about 210,000 distinct CDR3 sequences; roughly 19% are singletons. Time point meaning: newly diagnosed GD, antithyroid drugs for less than 3 months. PBMC RNA served as the TCR library source. The same sample was also studied in work on T cells in Graves' hyperthyroidism and ophthalmopathy. As that report states: Hyperthyroidism patients were newly diagnosed, had disease duration under 2 months, and were aged 18 to 65 years. Together with thyroid ultrasound, orbital computed tomography, serum thyroxine and TRAb, clinical symptoms were used for diagnoses.

Sequenced here: peripheral blood mononuclear cells (PBMCs), sampled at new diagnosis, from a patient treated with antithyroid drugs. This TCR came from a woman between 25 and 40 years old with Graves disease.

The CDR3 reads CASSQDLGYTF. The CDR3 DNA reads as TGTGCCAGCAGCCAAGACCTCGGCTACACCTTC. This rearrangement joins TRBV3-1 to TRBJ1-2; no definite D call. The CDR3 runs 11 residues. Trimming took 0 bases from V and 8 from J, leaving 4 bases between them. Per germline, CDR1 LGHDT and CDR2 YNNKEL (reference sequence).